The clone carrying this TCR beta chain occurred a few times. This entry comes from a study of beta chain features in type 1 diabetes. The CDR3 totals 14 residues. V shed 4 bases and J 7 bases; nucleotides not matched to a gene: 10. The germline V gene has CDR1 SGHNT and CDR2 YYREEE (reference sequence). cDNA synthesis used the whole RNA isolate, giving expressed TCRB sequences. Using immunoSEQ multiplex PCR, the repertoire was profiled, and TCRdb retains in-frame clones only, with some absent. The sample contains 150,000 or so clones, 9% to 10% of which appear only once. The receptor's source is a woman between 18 and 29 years old in good health. Sequenced input: central memory CD4+ T cells from blood. This sequence joins TRBV5-4 and TRBJ1-2, with 7 bases that match TRBD1. The CDR3 loop is CASSVRGGESGYTF. CDR3 in DNA: TGTGCCAGCAGCGTTAGAGGGGGCGAGAGTGGCTACACCTTC.